These T cell receptor beta chains were read from a single sample in a study of CD4 T cells in relation to SARS-CoV-2 and coronaviruses. Sequencing used immunoSEQ multiplex PCR; TCRdb keeps in-frame clones, though not all of them. Of tens of thousands of clones listed, roughly three quarters were seen once; the top ten hold about 16%. No antigen has been assigned to these receptors. Sequences were obtained from CD4+ T cells from PBMCs, cultured in vitro. The origin of the receptors is a human donor in good health. Each CDR3 is given with its conserved first and last residue. The order of the fields is V gene, J gene, D gene, clone size, CDR3 protein, CDR3 DNA. A D gene is named only where the DNA matches it firmly. Size tells how often a clone was seen (once, few, many) or the class of an expanded clone, and some rows leave it out.

TRBV19,TRBJ2-1,.,.,CASTSGGVYNEQFF,TGTGCCAGTACGTCCGGCGGGGTCTACAATGAGCAGTTCTTC
TRBV7-2,TRBJ1-2,TRBD1,.,CASSTPGQGARRIGYTF,TGTGCCAGCAGCACTCCGGGACAGGGGGCGCGACGTATTGGCTACACCTTC
TRBV5-1,TRBJ2-3,TRBD2,.,CASSFRAGGASTDTQYF,TGCGCCAGCAGCTTTAGGGCGGGAGGGGCATCGACAGATACGCAGTATTTT
TRBV3-1/TRBV3-2,TRBJ2-1,TRBD2,.,CASSQASGSSNEQFF,TGTGCCAGCAGCCAAGCCAGCGGGAGCAGCAATGAGCAGTTCTTC
TRBV25-1,TRBJ1-1,.,.,CASRGQMNTEAFF,TGTGCCAGCAGGGGCCAGATGAACACTGAAGCTTTCTTT
TRBV4-1,TRBJ2-7,TRBD2,.,CASSQGLAGTVYEQYF,TGCGCCAGCAGCCAAGGCCTAGCGGGTACGGTCTACGAGCAGTACTTC
TRBV11-2,TRBJ1-2,TRBD1,.,CASSELRGFYGYTF,TGTGCCAGCAGCGAACTCAGGGGGTTCTATGGCTACACCTTC
TRBV9,TRBJ2-3,TRBD2,.,CASSVAYSGATDTQYF,TGTGCCAGCAGCGTAGCTTATAGCGGGGCTACAGATACGCAGTATTTT
TRBV10-3,TRBJ1-2,.,.,CAISDRQEYGYTF,TGTGCCATCAGTGATCGTCAGGAATATGGCTACACCTTC
TRBV10-3,TRBJ2-7,.,.,CAISESSMRGEQYF,TGTGCCATCAGTGAGTCGAGCATGAGGGGCGAGCAGTACTTC
TRBV13,TRBJ2-1,TRBD2,.,CASSLRPNLAGIYNEQFF,TGTGCCAGCAGCTTACGGCCTAATCTAGCGGGAATATACAATGAGCAGTTCTTC
TRBV7-2,TRBJ2-7,.,.,CASSSQGAYEQYF,TGTGCCAGCAGCTCACAGGGCGCCTACGAGCAGTACTTC
TRBV30,TRBJ2-7,TRBD1,.,CAWCPGTGGYEQYF,TGTGCCTGGTGCCCCGGGACAGGGGGGTACGAGCAGTACTTC
TRBV3-1/TRBV3-2,TRBJ2-3,.,.,CASSQGAAPGMDTQYF,TGTGCCAGCAGCCAAGGGGCAGCGCCGGGTATGGATACGCAGTATTTT
TRBV12-5,TRBJ2-7,.,.,CASGRIPAGDEQYF,TGTGCTAGTGGTCGTATACCCGCAGGCGACGAGCAGTACTTC
TRBV5-1,TRBJ1-1,.,few,CASSPGGGLGTEAFF,TGCGCCAGCAGCCCGGGGGGGGGTTTAGGGACTGAAGCTTTCTTT
TRBV6-2/TRBV6-3,TRBJ2-7,.,.,CASSYSNYEQYF,TGTGCCAGCAGTTACTCCAACTACGAGCAGTACTTC
TRBV6-1,TRBJ2-3,TRBD2,.,CASSEAGRGGSDTQYF,TGTGCCAGCAGTGAAGCGGGGCGCGGGGGGTCAGATACGCAGTATTTT
TRBV11-2,TRBJ2-1,TRBD1,.,CASSPWTGGRNEQFF,TGTGCCAGCAGCCCCTGGACAGGGGGTCGCAATGAGCAGTTCTTC
TRBV3-1/TRBV3-2,TRBJ1-5,.,.,CASSQGDGNQPQHF,TGTGCCAGCAGCCAAGGGGACGGCAATCAGCCCCAGCATTTT
TRBV5-1,TRBJ2-5,TRBD2,.,CASGPGAGGNQETQYF,TGCGCCAGCGGACCGGGGGCGGGGGGAAACCAGGAGACCCAGTACTTC
TRBV10-3,TRBJ1-6,.,.,CAISIDYNSPLHF,TGTGCCATCAGTATAGATTATAATTCACCCCTCCACTTT
TRBV4-3,TRBJ2-1,TRBD1,once,CASSQETGGFGNEQFF,TGCGCCAGCAGCCAAGAAACAGGGGGGTTTGGCAATGAGCAGTTCTTC
TRBV5-4,TRBJ2-3,TRBD2,.,CASSLLLAGARTDTQYF,TGTGCCAGCAGCCTGTTACTAGCGGGAGCCCGCACAGATACGCAGTATTTT
TRBV5-4,TRBJ1-5,TRBD1,.,CASSLDPGQINNSNQPQHF,TGTGCCAGCAGCTTGGACCCGGGACAGATAAACAATAGCAATCAGCCCCAGCATTTT
TRBV5-1,TRBJ2-7,.,.,CASSIDKGALYEQYF,TGCGCCAGCAGCATAGACAAAGGGGCCCTCTACGAGCAGTACTTC
TRBV4-3,TRBJ2-7,.,few,CASSQEVGYRYEQYF,TGCGCCAGCAGCCAAGAGGTCGGATATAGGTACGAGCAGTACTTC
TRBV18,TRBJ2-7,TRBD1,.,CASSPGRGQGRGVIYEQYF,TGTGCCAGCTCACCGGGACGGGGACAGGGACGGGGGGTGATCTACGAGCAGTACTTC
TRBV29-1,TRBJ1-3,.,.,CSVRPTNSGNTIYF,TGCAGCGTTAGACCTACTAACTCTGGAAACACCATATATTTT
TRBV28,TRBJ1-1,.,.,CASARAEVNTEAFF,TGTGCCAGCGCCCGGGCAGAAGTGAACACTGAAGCTTTCTTT
TRBV5-1,TRBJ2-1,.,.,CASSPKGVPYNEQFF,TGCGCCAGCAGTCCCAAGGGCGTACCCTACAATGAGCAGTTCTTC
TRBV4-3,TRBJ1-4,.,.,CASSQGQAPAVSSEKLFF,TGCGCCAGCAGCCAAGGTCAAGCGCCCGCGGTCTCTAGTGAAAAACTGTTTTTT
TRBV6-5,TRBJ1-4,.,few,CASSQQPSNEKLFF,TGTGCCAGCAGTCAACAGCCATCAAATGAAAAACTGTTTTTT
TRBV6-2/TRBV6-3,TRBJ2-1,.,.,CASSLQGNEQFF,TGTGCCAGCAGTTTGCAGGGAAATGAGCAGTTCTTC
TRBV7-9,TRBJ1-4,.,.,CASSFTGGGVLF,TGTGCCAGCAGCTTTACTGGTGGAGGCGTCCTTTTT
TRBV7-3,TRBJ2-1,TRBD2,.,CASNPGLAGYNEQFF,TGTGCCAGCAACCCGGGACTAGCGGGTTACAATGAGCAGTTCTTC
TRBV6-5,TRBJ2-4,TRBD1,.,CAIKRDRNIQYF,TGTGCCATCAAACGGGACAGAAACATTCAGTACTTC